The entry below gives a single TCR beta chain sequence along with its context. The antigen is undetermined. V lost 5 bases to trimming and J lost 6 bases; unmatched junction nucleotides: 5. Germline V lookup: CDR1 SQVTM, CDR2 ANQGSEA. The CDR3 spans 13 residues. Each donor was a healthy Caucasian individual from Russia, aged roughly 6 to 100. Primed by a sample-barcoded 5' primer and a J-beta primer mix, a second PCR proceeded for about 6 to 12 cycles. Each cDNA molecule was tagged by a template-switch adaptor that had 12 random nucleotides. No fewer than 2.5 million CDR3-containing paired-end reads came from each sample. TCRdb redid the calling of the 5' RACE reads with MiXCR, one entry per CDR3 protein. The table shows just under 750,000 distinct CDR3 sequences, with roughly 20% occurring only once. This entry comes from a study of blood T cells in healthy people across ages. Study-wide results and limits: A greater number of naive CD4+ cells and higher diversity distinguished long-lived donors from aged donors.

Sequenced sample: blood. The sequence came from a man in his 70s in good health. The chain combines TRBV29-1 with TRBJ2-4; the match to TRBD1 covers 9 bases. As DNA, the CDR3 is TGCAGCGTTCAACAGGGGGCCGGAAACATTCAGTACTTC. Protein sequence: CSVQQGAGNIQYF.